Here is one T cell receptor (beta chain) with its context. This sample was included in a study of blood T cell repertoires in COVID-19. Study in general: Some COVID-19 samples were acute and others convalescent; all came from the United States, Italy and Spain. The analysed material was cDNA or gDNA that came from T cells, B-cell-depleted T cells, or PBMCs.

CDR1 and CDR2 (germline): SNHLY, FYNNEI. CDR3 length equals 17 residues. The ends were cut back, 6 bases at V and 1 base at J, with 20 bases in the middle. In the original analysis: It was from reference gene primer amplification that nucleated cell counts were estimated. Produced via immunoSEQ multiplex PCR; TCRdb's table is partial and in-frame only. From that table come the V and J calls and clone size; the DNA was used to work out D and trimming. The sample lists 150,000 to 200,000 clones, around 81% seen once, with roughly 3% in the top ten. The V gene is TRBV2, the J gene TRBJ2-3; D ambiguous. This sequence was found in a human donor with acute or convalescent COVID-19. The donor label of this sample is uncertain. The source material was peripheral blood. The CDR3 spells CASSANKLVAGTDTQYF. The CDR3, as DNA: TGTGCCAGCAGCGCTAACAAGCTAGTTGCGGGCACAGATACGCAGTATTTT.